This T cell receptor beta chain stems from a study of CD8+CD57+ T cells in acquired aplastic anemia. Whole-study context: Yields of DNA that came from sorted CD4+ and CD8+ cells averaged about 2.9 ug. Study results and caveats: Over 25 CD8+ CDR3 sequences occurred in both the patients and the controls.

Profiling that covered TCR beta VDJ and CDR3 relied on genomic DNA as its template. TCRdb re-called the reads with MiXCR, one entry per CDR3 protein. The top ten hold around 8.4% of the sample, which has some 150,000 distinct CDR3 sequences, around 41% seen once. This clonotype was seen at least ten times. The target antigen is unknown. In germline, CDR1 is LNHDA, CDR2 SQIVND (reference sequence). The CDR3 is made up of 14 amino acids. Trimming stripped 5 bases from V and 0 bases from J, with 10 bases between. J is TRBJ1-1 and V is TRBV19; no reliable D call. Sequencing used sorted CD4+, CD8+, or CD8+CD57+ T cells (not recorded which) from PBMCs. The sequence was collected from a human donor in good health, serving as a control. The DNA of the CDR3 is TGTGCCAGTAGTGGAATTGAGCTGAACACTGAAGCTTTCTTT. Protein product: CASSGIELNTEAFF. The whole variable domain, filled in from reference TRBV19 and TRBJ1-1, reads DGGITQSPKYLFRKEGQNVTLSCEQNLNHDAMYWYRQDPGQGLRLIYYSQIVNDFQKGDIAEGYSVSREKKESFPLTVTSAQKNPTAFYLCASSGIELNTEAFFGQGTRLTVV.